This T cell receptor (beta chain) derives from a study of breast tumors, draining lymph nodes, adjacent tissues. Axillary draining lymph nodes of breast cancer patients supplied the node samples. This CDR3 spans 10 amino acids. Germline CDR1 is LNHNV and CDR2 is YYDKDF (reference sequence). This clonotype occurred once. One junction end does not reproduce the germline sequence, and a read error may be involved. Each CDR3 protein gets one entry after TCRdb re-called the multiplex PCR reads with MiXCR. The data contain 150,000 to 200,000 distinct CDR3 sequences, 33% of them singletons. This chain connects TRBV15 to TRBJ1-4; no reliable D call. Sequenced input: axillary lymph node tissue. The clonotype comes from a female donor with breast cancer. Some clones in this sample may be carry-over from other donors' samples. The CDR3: CATFDEKLFF. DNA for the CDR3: TGCGCCACCTTTGATGAAAAACTGTTTTTT.